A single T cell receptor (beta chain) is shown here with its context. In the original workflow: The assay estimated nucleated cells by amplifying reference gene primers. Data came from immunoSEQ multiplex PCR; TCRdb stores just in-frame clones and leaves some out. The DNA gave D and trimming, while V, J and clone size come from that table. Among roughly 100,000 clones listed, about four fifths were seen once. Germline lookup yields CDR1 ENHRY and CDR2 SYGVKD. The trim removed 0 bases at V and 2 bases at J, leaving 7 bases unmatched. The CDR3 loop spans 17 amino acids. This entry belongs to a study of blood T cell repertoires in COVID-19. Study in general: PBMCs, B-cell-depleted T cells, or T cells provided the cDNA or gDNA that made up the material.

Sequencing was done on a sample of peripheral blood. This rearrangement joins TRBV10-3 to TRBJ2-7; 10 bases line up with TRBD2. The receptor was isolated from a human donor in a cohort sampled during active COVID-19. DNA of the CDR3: TGTGCCATCAGTGAGTCGGCTAGCGGGGGCCTCACCTACGAGCAGTACTTC. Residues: CAISESASGGLTYEQYF.